The 8 T cell receptor beta chains below all came from one sample that was sequenced in a study of tumor and adjacent non-tumor tissue in lung cancer. A modified ARM-PCR protocol with three rounds of nested PCR amplified TCRbeta. TCRdb processed the multiplex PCR reads anew with MiXCR; each CDR3 protein has one entry. The sample consists of 81,000 or so distinct CDR3 sequences, roughly 80% of them appearing once. No cell sorting was done before RNA was extracted from the tissue. This non-tumor lung sample came from over 3 cm beyond the tumor edge. The sequenced sample consisted of distant non-tumor lung tissue. All receptors come from a man aged 55 to 70 with non-small cell lung cancer.

CDR3 sequence (DNA): TGCGCCAACAGACCCAGACTGGGTGGGGGCGGCACCGGGGAGCTGTTTTTT. This codes for CANRPRLGGGGTGELFF. The J gene is TRBJ2-2, the V gene TRBV4-3, with D perhaps matching TRBD1 (6 bases). Trimming removed 10 bases at V and 4 bases at J, with 25 bases between. Per the germline V gene, CDR1 is LGHNA and CDR2 is YSLEER. This CDR3 has 17 amino acids.

In regard to this clonotype: This could be a read error, since a much larger clone is one nucleotide away. The V call is TRBV20-1, the J call TRBJ2-7; possible D gene TRBD2, 6 bases. The germline V and J ends were trimmed by 3 bases and 3 bases, with 12 bases remaining between them. Germline V gives CDR1 DFQATT, CDR2 SNEGSKA (reference sequence). The length of the CDR3 is 13 residues. The CDR3 is CSASLRGNYEQYF. The DNA of the CDR3 is TGCAGTGCTAGTCTCCGGGGGAACTACGAGCAGTACTTC.

The V and J genes are TRBV12-3 or TRBV12-4 and TRBJ1-1; D remains ambiguous. The CDR3 is 14 amino acids. The V and J ends lost 10 bases and 5 bases respectively, with 20 bases between them. Written as DNA, the CDR3 is TGTGCCAACACTACAGTGGAGGGCTGGACTGAAGCTTTCTTT. Protein: CANTTVEGWTEAFF.

Notes on this clonotype: A much larger clone is a single base away; this may be a read error. The rearrangement links TRBV20-1 to TRBJ2-3, with 10 bases lining up with TRBD2. V dropped 1 base and J dropped 7; count of bases not matched to a gene: 11. The CDR3 contains 16 residues. CDR1 DFQATT and CDR2 SNEGSKA come from the germline V gene (reference sequence). The CDR3 is CSARGLAGVLTHTQYF. In DNA form, the CDR3 reads TGCAGTGCTAGAGGCCTAGCGGGAGTCTTGACACATACGCAGTATTTT.

Concerning this clonotype: At one end, the junction sequence differs from germline, possibly due to a read error. J is TRBJ1-5 and V is TRBV20-1; D gene uncertain. This CDR3 spans 14 amino acids. Looked up from germline, CDR1 is DFQATT and CDR2 is SNEGSKA (reference sequence). Written as DNA, the CDR3 is TGCAGTGCCCAGGCCGACGGGGAAGGGCAGCCCCAACATTTT. Translated: CSAQADGEGQPQHF.

With respect to this clonotype: Just one base apart from a much larger clone, this may be a read error. The rearrangement links TRBV6-6 to TRBJ2-3; no firm D call. V gave up 6 bases and J gave up 8 bases, with 12 bases separating them. In germline, CDR1 is MNHNY, CDR2 SVGAGI (reference sequence). This CDR3 has 12 amino acids. The CDR3 protein is CASRTVRVTQYF. CDR3 in DNA: TGTGCCAGCAGGACTGTCCGTGTTACGCAGTATTTT.

A word on this clonotype: The CDR3 does not end in the conserved phenylalanine or tryptophan, so this is likely a read error. The DNA is omitted, as the CDR3 cannot be located on it reliably, and the CDR3 follows TCRdb's listing. The rearrangement links TRBV4-2 to TRBJ1-2. The CDR3 is 15 residues long, ends included. Per the germline V gene, CDR1 is LGHNA and CDR2 is YNFKEQ. CDR3 sequence: CASSQEQTLFYGHTS.

The J gene is TRBJ2-2, the V gene TRBV6-5, with D possibly matching TRBD1 (6 bases). Trimming pared 3 bases from V and 0 bases from J, leaving 11 bases between. CDR3 length: 16 amino acids. From germline, CDR1 is MNHEY and CDR2 SVGAGI. CDR3 sequence: CASSYLGQPNTGELFF. DNA for the CDR3: TGTGCCAGCAGTTATCTGGGACAACCGAACACCGGGGAGCTGTTTTTT.